The 18 T cell receptor beta chains below come from one sample, sequenced in a study of response to subunit inactivated influenza vaccine. TCRdb used MiXCR to reprocess the RT-PCR reads, holding one entry per CDR3 protein. The data hold about 300,000 distinct CDR3 sequences, with about 20% observed a single time. Specimen: PBMCs from blood, collected roughly 20 months after vaccination. Source of these receptors: a man aged 45-69 years who received an inactivated influenza vaccine.

This chain joins TRBV6-2 or TRBV6-3 and TRBJ1-5; 8 nucleotides align to TRBD1. From germline, CDR1 is MNHEY and CDR2 SVGEGT. With V trimmed by 5 bases and J by 6 bases, 9 bases remained unmatched. The CDR3 spans 15 residues. The CDR3 DNA reads as TGTGCCAGCAGTCGTAGCAGGGGGCGGGTTCAGCCCCAGCATTTT. It yields the protein CASSRSRGRVQPQHF.

This chain links TRBV20-1 with TRBJ1-3; 9 bases are a match to TRBD1. The CDR3 is made up of 13 amino acids. Germline CDR1 and CDR2: DFQATT and SNEGSKA (reference sequence). V lost 4 bases and J lost 4; bases outside the gene matches: 2. CDR3 nucleotide sequence: TGCAGTGCTACACAGGGGGCCGGAAACACCATATATTTT. Translating it yields CSATQGAGNTIYF.

This chain uses TRBV6-2 or TRBV6-3 with TRBJ2-2; 14 nucleotides match TRBD2. Losses at the gene ends were 4 bases for V and 4 bases for J; bases not matched to a gene: 5. This CDR3 is built from 17 residues. From germline, CDR1 is MNHEY and CDR2 SVGEGT. CDR3 DNA: TGTGCCAGCAGTTCCGGGACTAGCGGGAGTAGCACCGGGGAGCTGTTTTTT. This sequence encodes CASSSGTSGSSTGELFF.

The V gene is TRBV19, the J gene TRBJ2-3; D tentatively fits TRBD1 or TRBD2 (5 bases each). The length of the CDR3 is 14 residues. The V end was cut by 3 bases, the J end by 0 bases, with 7 bases between. Per germline, CDR1 LNHDA and CDR2 SQIVND (reference sequence). For the CDR3, the DNA is TGTGCCAGTAGTATCCGGGACAGCACAGATACGCAGTATTTT. The encoded protein is CASSIRDSTDTQYF.

This clonotype was found a few times. The CDR3 coding sequence is TGCAGCGTTGCCGGTAATAGCAATCAGCCCCAGCATTTT. The encoded protein is CSVAGNSNQPQHF. The rearrangement joins TRBV29-1 to TRBJ1-5; no reliable D call. Germline V CDR1 and CDR2: SQVTM, ANQGSEA. V lost 4 bases to trimming and J lost 0 bases, with 7 bases between them. There are 13 residues in the CDR3.

J is TRBJ1-2 and V is TRBV5-6; D is perhaps TRBD1 (5 bases). Trimming cost V 2 bases and J 6 bases, with 11 bases left between them. Germline CDR1 SGHDT, CDR2 YYEEEE. The CDR3 extends over 13 amino acids. CDR3: CASSLIREDGYTF. The CDR3 region has the DNA TGTGCCAGCAGCTTAATCAGGGAGGATGGCTACACCTTC.

This clonotype has only a few counts. The chain uses TRBV20-1 and TRBJ2-1; the match to TRBD1 covers 8 bases. Germline loops: CDR1 DFQATT, CDR2 SNEGSKA (reference sequence). Trimming at V came to 1 base and at J to 3 bases, leaving 20 bases not matched to a gene. This CDR3 contains 20 residues. CDR3 amino acids: CSARVMAGGRITLLYNEQFF. CDR3 nucleotide sequence: TGCAGTGCTAGAGTAATGGCAGGGGGCAGAATCACCCTACTCTACAATGAGCAGTTCTTC.

The genes are TRBV5-1 and TRBJ2-5; D remains unclear. This CDR3 has 13 amino acids. V lost 0 bases and J 5 bases, leaving 8 bases between the germline ends. Germline CDR1 reads SGHRS; CDR2 reads YFSETQ. DNA for the CDR3: TGCGCCAGCAGCTTGGGAGTAGCCGAGACCCAGTACTTC. This sequence encodes CASSLGVAETQYF.

This clonotype was observed a handful of times. The genes are TRBV7-9 and TRBJ1-1; no clear D gene. The CDR3 covers 16 residues. V gave up 2 bases and J gave up 4 bases, with 17 bases separating them. From germline, CDR1 is SEHNR and CDR2 FQNEAQ (reference sequence). The CDR3 DNA follows: TGTGCCAGCAGCTTAACACCGATTGGACCGGCCACTGAAGCTTTCTTT. This translates into CASSLTPIGPATEAFF.

CDR3 in DNA: TGTGCCAGCAGCCCGATCGCGGGCTCCGAGCAGTACTTC. Translation: CASSPIAGSEQYF. The V and J genes are TRBV7-6 and TRBJ2-7; perhaps TRBD2 as D (5 bases). CDR3 length: 13 amino acids. Looked up from germline, CDR1 is SGHVS and CDR2 is FNYEAQ. V lost 5 bases to trimming and J lost 6 bases, with 14 bases between them.

The chain uses TRBV27 and TRBJ1-5; 8 bases map to TRBD1. Germline trimming cut 5 bases from V and 7 bases from J; bases unmatched to any gene: 7. Germline V gives CDR1 MNHEY, CDR2 SMNVEV (reference sequence). The CDR3 has 14 residues. The CDR3 region has the DNA TGTGCCAGCAGTCCGGACAGGGAGGCCCAGCCCCAGCATTTT. Encoded protein: CASSPDREAQPQHF.

The J gene is TRBJ1-6, the V gene TRBV7-6; the match to TRBD1 covers 7 bases. The CDR3 spans 16 residues. Unmatched junction bases numbered 10, after V lost 2 bases and J lost 9 bases. Per the germline V gene, CDR1 is SGHVS and CDR2 is FNYEAQ. CDR3 DNA sequence: TGTGCCAGCAGCTTAAGACTCGACAGGGAGAGTTCACCCCTCCACTTT. It yields the protein CASSLRLDRESSPLHF.

CDR3 sequence: CASSPRPGTTGQGYTF. The DNA for the CDR3 is TGTGCCAGCAGCCCGCGGCCGGGGACGACCGGACAAGGCTACACCTTC. The rearrangement joins TRBV7-2 to TRBJ1-2, with D possibly matching TRBD1 (5 bases). With 5 bases removed from V and 8 bases from J, the gap between germline ends came to 24 bases. Germline CDR1 is SGHTA and CDR2 is FQGNSA. This CDR3 has 16 residues.

The chain has TRBV12-3 or TRBV12-4 and TRBJ2-7, with D perhaps matching TRBD2 (6 bases). The CDR3 is 15 amino acids. V was clipped by 1 base and J by 6 bases, with 16 bases between them. In nucleotides, the CDR3 is TGTGCCAGCAGTTTAGACGGGGGAAAAACGCTCGAGCAGTACTTC. Translated: CASSLDGGKTLEQYF.

This clonotype was detected ten times or more. The chain recombines TRBV5-1 with TRBJ1-3, with 7 positions matching TRBD1. CDR1 is SGHRS, CDR2 YFSETQ, per germline. Trimming cost V 0 bases and J 0 bases; bases outside gene matches: 6. This CDR3 is 17 amino acids long. The CDR3 bases are TGCGCCAGCAGCTTGGGGGACAGATTTTCCTCTGGAAACACCATATATTTT. It translates to CASSLGDRFSSGNTIYF. The variable domain in full, with the rest retrieved from reference TRBV5-1 and TRBJ1-3, is KAGVTQTPRYLIKTRGQQVTLSCSPISGHRSVSWYQQTPGQGLQFLFEYFSETQRNKGNFPGRFSGRQFSNSRSEMNVSTLELGDSALYLCASSLGDRFSSGNTIYFGEGSWLTVV.

This clonotype was counted only a few times. This chain uses TRBV29-1 with TRBJ1-5; perhaps TRBD1 as D (5 bases). The CDR3 extends over 12 amino acids. The ends were cut back, 6 bases at V and 4 bases at J, with 10 bases in the middle. Per germline, CDR1 SQVTM and CDR2 ANQGSEA. CDR3 sequence: CSVGDFNQPQHF. Written as DNA, the CDR3 is TGCAGCGTGGGGGATTTTAATCAGCCCCAGCATTTT.

This rearrangement joins TRBV28 to TRBJ2-7; 11 bases are a match to TRBD2. CDR1 and CDR2 (germline): MDHEN, SYDVKM. With V trimmed by 3 bases and J by 2 bases, 3 bases remained unmatched. This CDR3 region has 15 residues. The chain's CDR3 is CASSFIAGGPYEQYF. CDR3 nucleotides: TGTGCCAGCAGTTTCATAGCGGGAGGGCCCTACGAGCAGTACTTC.

This clonotype was seen only a few times. This rearrangement joins TRBV5-6 to TRBJ1-4; 8 bases align to TRBD1. The length of the CDR3 is 13 residues. With 4 bases clipped from V and 8 bases from J, the junction kept 4 bases outside the gene matches. CDR1 SGHDT and CDR2 YYEEEE come from the germline V gene. The CDR3 loop is CASSQDREEKLFF. In DNA, the CDR3 is TGTGCCAGCAGCCAGGACAGGGAAGAAAAACTGTTTTTT. Combining the CDR3 with reference TRBV5-6 and TRBJ1-4 gives the whole variable domain DAGVTQSPTHLIKTRGQQVTLRCSPKSGHDTVSWYQQALGQGPQFIFQYYEEEERQRGNFPDRFSGHQFPNYSSELNVNALLLGDSALYLCASSQDREEKLFFGSGTQLSVL.